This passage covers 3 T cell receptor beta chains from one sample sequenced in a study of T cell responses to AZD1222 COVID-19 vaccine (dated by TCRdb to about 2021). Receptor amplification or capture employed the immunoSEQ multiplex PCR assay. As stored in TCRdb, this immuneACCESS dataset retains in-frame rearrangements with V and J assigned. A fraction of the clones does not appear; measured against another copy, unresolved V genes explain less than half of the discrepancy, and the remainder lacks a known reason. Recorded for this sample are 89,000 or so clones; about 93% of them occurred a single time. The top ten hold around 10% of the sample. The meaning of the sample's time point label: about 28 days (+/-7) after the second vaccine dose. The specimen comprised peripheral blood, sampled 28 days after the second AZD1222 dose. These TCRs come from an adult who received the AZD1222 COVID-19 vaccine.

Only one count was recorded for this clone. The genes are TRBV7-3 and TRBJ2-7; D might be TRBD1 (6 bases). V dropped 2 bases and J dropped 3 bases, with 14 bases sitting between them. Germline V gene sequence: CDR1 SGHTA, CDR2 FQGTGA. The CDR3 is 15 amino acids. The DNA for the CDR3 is TGTGCCAGCAGCTTAGGGGGCCACTCCGGCTACGAGCAGTACTTC. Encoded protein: CASSLGGHSGYEQYF.

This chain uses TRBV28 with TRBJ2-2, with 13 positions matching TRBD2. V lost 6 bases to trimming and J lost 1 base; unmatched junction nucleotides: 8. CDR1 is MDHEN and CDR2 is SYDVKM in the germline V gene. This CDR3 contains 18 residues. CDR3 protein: CASSRLAGGHRNTGELFF. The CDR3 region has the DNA TGTGCCAGCAGCCGACTAGCGGGGGGACATCGGAACACCGGGGAGCTGTTTTTT.

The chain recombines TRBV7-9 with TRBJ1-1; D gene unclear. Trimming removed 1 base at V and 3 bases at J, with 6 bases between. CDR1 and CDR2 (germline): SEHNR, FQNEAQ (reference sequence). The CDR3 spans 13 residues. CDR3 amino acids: CASSLERDTEAFF. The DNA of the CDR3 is TGTGCCAGCAGCTTAGAAAGAGACACTGAAGCTTTCTTT.